This T cell receptor beta chain came from a study of blood T cell repertoires in COVID-19. Study at large: COVID-19 samples from acute and convalescent phases originated in the United States, Italy and Spain. The cDNA or gDNA used as material had been derived from T cells, B-cell-depleted T cells, or PBMCs.

TCRdb's copy holds only in-frame clones and misses some; the assay was immunoSEQ multiplex PCR. This sample has fewer than 400,000 clones, with roughly 90% found just once. The study assigned cohorts using participant-reported clinical history. Germline trimming cut 7 bases from V and 9 bases from J; bases unmatched to any gene: 17. CDR3 length equals 17 residues. The V gene's germline CDR1 is MNHEY and CDR2 SMNVEV (reference sequence). The sample consisted of PBMCs or T cells enriched from blood (not recorded which). The genes are TRBV27 and TRBJ2-1, with 11 nucleotides matching TRBD2. The receptor was isolated from a man in his sixties who had recovered from COVID-19. CDR3 nucleotides: TGTGCCAGCACCCCTCATCTCGGTAGCGGGAGGGCCGCTGAGCAGTTCTTC. Its translation is CASTPHLGSGRAAEQFF.